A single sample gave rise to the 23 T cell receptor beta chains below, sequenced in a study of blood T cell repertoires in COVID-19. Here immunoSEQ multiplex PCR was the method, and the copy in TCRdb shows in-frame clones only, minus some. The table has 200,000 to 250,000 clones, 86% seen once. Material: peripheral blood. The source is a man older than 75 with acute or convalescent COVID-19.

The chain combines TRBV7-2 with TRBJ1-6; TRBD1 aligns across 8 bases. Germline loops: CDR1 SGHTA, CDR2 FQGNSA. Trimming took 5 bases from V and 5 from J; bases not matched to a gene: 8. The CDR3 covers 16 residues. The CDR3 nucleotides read TGTGCCAGCAGCCCAGGGACAGGCAGTAATAATTCACCCCTCCACTTT. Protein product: CASSPGTGSNNSPLHF.

The CDR3 region has the DNA TGTGCCAGCAGTTTGAGTGTTTTAGCGGGGTCTAGAATTGAGACCCAGTACTTC. This gives the protein CASSLSVLAGSRIETQYF. The chain uses TRBV27 and TRBJ2-5, with TRBD2 matching 8 bases. V was clipped by 3 bases and J by 5 bases; unmatched bases: 17. Germline CDR1 reads MNHEY; CDR2 reads SMNVEV (reference sequence). This CDR3 is built from 18 residues.

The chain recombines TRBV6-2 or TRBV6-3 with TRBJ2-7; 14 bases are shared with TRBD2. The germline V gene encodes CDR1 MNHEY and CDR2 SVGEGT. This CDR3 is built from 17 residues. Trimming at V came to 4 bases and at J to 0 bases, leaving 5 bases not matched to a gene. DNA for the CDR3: TGTGCCAGCAGTTCGGGACTAGCGGGAGCCCGCTCCTACGAGCAGTACGTC. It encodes CASSSGLAGARSYEQYV.

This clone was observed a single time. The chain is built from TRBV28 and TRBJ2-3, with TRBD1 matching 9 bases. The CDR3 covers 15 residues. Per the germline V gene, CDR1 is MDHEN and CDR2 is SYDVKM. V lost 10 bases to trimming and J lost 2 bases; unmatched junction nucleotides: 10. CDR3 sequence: CATDARDRVTDTQYF. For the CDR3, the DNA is TGTGCCACTGATGCCCGGGACAGGGTCACAGATACGCAGTATTTT.

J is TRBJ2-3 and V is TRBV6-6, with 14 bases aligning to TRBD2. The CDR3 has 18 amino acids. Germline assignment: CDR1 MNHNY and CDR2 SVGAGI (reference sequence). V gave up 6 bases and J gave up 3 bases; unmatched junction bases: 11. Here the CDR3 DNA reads TGTGCCAGCAGCCGACTAGCGGGAGGGAAAGGAGGTACAGATACGCAGTATTTT. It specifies CASSRLAGGKGGTDTQYF.

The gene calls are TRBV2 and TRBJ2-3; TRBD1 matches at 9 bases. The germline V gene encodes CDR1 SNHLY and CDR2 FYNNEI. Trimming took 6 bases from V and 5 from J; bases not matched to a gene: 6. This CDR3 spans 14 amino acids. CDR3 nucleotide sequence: TGTGCCAGCAGGCGGACAGGGGTAGGAGATACGCAGTATTTT. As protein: CASRRTGVGDTQYF. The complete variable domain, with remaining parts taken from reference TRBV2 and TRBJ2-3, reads EPEVTQTPSHQVTQMGQEVILRCVPISNHLYFYWYRQILGQKVEFLVSFYNNEISEKSEIFDDQFSVERPDGSNFTLKIRSTKLEDSAMYFCASRRTGVGDTQYFGPGTRLTVL.

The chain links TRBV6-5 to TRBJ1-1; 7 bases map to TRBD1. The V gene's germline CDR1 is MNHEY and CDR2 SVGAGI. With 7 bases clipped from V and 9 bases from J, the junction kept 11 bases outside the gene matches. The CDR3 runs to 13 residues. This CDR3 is CASTPMGQWQAFF. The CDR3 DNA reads TGTGCCAGCACCCCAATGGGACAGTGGCAAGCTTTCTTT.

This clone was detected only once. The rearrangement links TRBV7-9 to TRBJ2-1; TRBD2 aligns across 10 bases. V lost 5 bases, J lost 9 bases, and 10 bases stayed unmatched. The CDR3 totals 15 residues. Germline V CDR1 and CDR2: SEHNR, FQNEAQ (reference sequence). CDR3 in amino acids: CASSRLAGASGEQFF. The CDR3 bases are TGTGCCAGCAGCCGTCTAGCGGGAGCCTCGGGTGAGCAGTTCTTC.

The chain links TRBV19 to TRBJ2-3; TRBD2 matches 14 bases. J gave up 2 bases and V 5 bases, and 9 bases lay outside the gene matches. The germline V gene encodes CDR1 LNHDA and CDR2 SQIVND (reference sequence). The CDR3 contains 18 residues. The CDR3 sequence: CASSPGLAGGLITDTQYF. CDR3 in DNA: TGTGCCAGTAGTCCAGGACTAGCGGGAGGCCTCATCACAGATACGCAGTATTTT.

CDR3 sequence (DNA): TGTGCCAGCAGCGTAGGCATCCAAGAGGGACAAGAGACCCAGTACTTC. Translating it yields CASSVGIQEGQETQYF. The gene calls are TRBV9 and TRBJ2-5, with a weak D call TRBD2 (5 bases). The CDR3 has 16 residues. V was shortened by 0 bases and J by 2 bases, with 14 bases between the two germline ends. In germline, CDR1 is SGDLS, CDR2 YYNGEE.

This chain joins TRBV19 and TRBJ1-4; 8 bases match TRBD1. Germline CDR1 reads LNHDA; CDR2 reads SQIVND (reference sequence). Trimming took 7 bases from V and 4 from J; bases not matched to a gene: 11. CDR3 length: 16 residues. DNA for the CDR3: TGTGCCAGTACCCTAGGCAGGGGGCAGTATAATGAAAAACTGTTTTTT. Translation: CASTLGRGQYNEKLFF. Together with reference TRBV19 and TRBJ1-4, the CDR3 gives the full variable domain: DGGITQSPKYLFRKEGQNVTLSCEQNLNHDAMYWYRQDPGQGLRLIYYSQIVNDFQKGDIAEGYSVSREKKESFPLTVTSAQKNPTAFYLCASTLGRGQYNEKLFFGSGTQLSVL.

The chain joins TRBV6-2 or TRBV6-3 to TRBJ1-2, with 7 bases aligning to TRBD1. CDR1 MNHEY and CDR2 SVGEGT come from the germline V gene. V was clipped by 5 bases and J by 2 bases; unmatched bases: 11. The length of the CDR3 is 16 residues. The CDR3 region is CASSTNQGQRNYGYTF. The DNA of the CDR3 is TGTGCCAGCAGTACCAACCAGGGACAGAGAAACTATGGCTACACCTTC.

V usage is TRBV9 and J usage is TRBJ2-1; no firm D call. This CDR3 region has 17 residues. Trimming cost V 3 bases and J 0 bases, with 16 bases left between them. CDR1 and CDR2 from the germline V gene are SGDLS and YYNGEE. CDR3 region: CASSATSNSLSYNEQFF. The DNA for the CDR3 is TGTGCCAGCAGCGCCACCTCTAACTCCCTCTCCTACAATGAGCAGTTCTTC. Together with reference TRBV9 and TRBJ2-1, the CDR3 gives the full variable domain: DSGVTQTPKHLITATGQRVTLRCSPRSGDLSVYWYQQSLDQGLQFLIQYYNGEERAKGNILERFSAQQFPDLHSELNLSSLELGDSALYFCASSATSNSLSYNEQFFGPGTRLTVL.

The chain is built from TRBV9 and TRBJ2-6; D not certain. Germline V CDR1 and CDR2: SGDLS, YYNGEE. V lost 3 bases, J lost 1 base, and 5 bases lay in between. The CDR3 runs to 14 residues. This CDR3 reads CASSGHSGANVLTF. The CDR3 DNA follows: TGTGCCAGCAGCGGACATTCTGGGGCCAACGTCCTGACTTTC.

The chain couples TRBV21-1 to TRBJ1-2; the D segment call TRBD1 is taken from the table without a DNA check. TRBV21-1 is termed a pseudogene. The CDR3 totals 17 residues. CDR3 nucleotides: TGTGCCAGCAGCAATACGGGACAGGGAAAGGGAGAGGGGGGCTACACCTTC. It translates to CASSNTGQGKGEGGYTF.

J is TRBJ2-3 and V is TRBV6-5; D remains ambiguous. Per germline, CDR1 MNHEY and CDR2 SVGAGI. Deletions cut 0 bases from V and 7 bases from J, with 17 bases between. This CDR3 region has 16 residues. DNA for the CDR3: TGTGCCAGCAGTTACTCGCGGCTAGACGGTATGAATACGCAGTATTTT. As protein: CASSYSRLDGMNTQYF.

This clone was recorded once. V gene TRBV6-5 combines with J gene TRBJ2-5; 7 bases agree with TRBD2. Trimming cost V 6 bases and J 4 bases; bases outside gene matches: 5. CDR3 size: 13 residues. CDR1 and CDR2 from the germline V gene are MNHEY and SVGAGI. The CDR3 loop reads CASRGLPRETQYF. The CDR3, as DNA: TGTGCCAGCAGGGGACTACCGCGAGAGACCCAGTACTTC.

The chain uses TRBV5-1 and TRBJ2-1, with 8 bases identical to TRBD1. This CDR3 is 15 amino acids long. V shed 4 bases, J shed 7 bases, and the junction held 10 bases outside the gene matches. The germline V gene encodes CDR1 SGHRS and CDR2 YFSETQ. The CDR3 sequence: CASSRGQALQNEQFF. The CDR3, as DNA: TGCGCCAGCAGCCGGGGACAGGCCCTACAAAATGAGCAGTTCTTC. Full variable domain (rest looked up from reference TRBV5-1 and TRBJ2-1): KAGVTQTPRYLIKTRGQQVTLSCSPISGHRSVSWYQQTPGQGLQFLFEYFSETQRNKGNFPGRFSGRQFSNSRSEMNVSTLELGDSALYLCASSRGQALQNEQFFGPGTRLTVL.

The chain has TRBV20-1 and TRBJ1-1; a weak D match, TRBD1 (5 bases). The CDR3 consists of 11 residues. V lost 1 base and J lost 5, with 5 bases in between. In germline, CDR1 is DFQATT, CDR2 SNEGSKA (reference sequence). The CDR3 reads CSARAGTEAFF. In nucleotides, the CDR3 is TGCAGTGCTAGAGCAGGGACTGAAGCTTTCTTT.

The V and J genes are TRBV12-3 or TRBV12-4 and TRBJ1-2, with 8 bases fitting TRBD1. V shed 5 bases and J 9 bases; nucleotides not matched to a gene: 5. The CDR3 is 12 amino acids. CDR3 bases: TGTGCCAGCAGTGCGACAGGGGTCAGCTACACCTTC. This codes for CASSATGVSYTF.

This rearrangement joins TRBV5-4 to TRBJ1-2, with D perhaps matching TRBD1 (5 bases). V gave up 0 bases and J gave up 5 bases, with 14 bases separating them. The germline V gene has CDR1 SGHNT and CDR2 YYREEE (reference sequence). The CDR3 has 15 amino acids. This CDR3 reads CASSLDRGLGYGYTF. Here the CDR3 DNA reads TGTGCCAGCAGCTTGGATAGGGGTCTGGGGTATGGCTACACCTTC. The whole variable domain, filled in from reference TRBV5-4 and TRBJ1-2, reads ETGVTQSPTHLIKTRGQQVTLRCSSQSGHNTVSWYQQALGQGPQFIFQYYREEENGRGNFPPRFSGLQFPNYSSELNVNALELDDSALYLCASSLDRGLGYGYTFGSGTRLTVV.

The CDR3 DNA is TGTGCCAGCAGTGAAGACAGAAGCTCCTACAATGAGCAGTTCTTC. Protein sequence: CASSEDRSSYNEQFF. The V call is TRBV2, the J call TRBJ2-1; no reliable D call. The length of the CDR3 is 15 residues. CDR1 is SNHLY and CDR2 is FYNNEI in the germline V gene. V dropped 1 base and J dropped 0 bases, with 7 bases sitting between them.

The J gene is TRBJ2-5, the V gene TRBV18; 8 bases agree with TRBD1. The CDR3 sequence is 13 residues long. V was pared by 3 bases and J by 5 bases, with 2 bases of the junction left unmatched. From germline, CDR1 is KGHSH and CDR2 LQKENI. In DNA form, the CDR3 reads TGTGCCAGCTCACCGACAGGGGAGGAGACCCAGTACTTC. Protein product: CASSPTGEETQYF.